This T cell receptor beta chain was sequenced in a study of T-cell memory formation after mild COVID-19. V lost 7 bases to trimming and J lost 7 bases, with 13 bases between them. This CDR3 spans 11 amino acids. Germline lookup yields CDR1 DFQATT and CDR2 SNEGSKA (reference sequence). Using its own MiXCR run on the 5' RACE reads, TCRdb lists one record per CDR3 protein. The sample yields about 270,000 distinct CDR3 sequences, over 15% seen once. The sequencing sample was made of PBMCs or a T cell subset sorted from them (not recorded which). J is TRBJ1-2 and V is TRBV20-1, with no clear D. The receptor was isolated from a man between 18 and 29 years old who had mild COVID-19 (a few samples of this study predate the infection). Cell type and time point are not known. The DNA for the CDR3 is TGCAGTGTTTCGAGAGGCGCTGGCTACACCTTC. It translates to CSVSRGAGYTF.